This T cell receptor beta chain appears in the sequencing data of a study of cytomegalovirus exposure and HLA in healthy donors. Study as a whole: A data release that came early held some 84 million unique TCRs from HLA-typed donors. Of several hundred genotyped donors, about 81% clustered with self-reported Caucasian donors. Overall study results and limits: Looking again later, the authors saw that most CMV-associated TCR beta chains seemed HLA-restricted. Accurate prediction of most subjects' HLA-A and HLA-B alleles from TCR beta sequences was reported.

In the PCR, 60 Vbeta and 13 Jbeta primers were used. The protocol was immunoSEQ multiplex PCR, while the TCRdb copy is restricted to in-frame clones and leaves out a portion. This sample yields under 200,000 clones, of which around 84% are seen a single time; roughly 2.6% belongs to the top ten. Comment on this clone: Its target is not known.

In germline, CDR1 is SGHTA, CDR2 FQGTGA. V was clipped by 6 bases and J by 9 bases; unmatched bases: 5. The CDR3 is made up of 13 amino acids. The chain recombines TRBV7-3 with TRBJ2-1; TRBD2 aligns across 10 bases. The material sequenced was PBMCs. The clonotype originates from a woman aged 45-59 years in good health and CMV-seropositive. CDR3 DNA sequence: TGTGCCAGCAGGGCTAGCGGGGGAGGTGAGCAGTTCTTC. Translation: CASRASGGGEQFF.